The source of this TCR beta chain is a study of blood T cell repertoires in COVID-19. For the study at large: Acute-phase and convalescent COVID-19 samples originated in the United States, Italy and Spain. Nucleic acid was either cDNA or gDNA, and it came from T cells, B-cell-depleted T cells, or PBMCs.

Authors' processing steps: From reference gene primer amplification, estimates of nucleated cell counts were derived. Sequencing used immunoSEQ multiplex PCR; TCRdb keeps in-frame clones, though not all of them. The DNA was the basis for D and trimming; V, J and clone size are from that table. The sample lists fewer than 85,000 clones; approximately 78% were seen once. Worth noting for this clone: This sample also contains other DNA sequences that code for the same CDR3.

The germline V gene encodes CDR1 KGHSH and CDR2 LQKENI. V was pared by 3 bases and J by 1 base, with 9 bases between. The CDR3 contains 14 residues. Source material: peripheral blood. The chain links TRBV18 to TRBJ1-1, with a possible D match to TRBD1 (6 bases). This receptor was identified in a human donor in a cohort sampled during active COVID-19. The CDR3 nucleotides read TGTGCCAGCTCACCGCGGACAGAGAACACTGAAGCTTTCTTT. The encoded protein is CASSPRTENTEAFF. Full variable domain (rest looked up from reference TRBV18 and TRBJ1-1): NAGVMQNPRHLVRRRGQEARLRCSPMKGHSHVYWYRQLPEEGLKFMVYLQKENIIDESGMPKERFSAEFPKEGPSILRIQQVVRGDSAAYFCASSPRTENTEAFFGQGTRLTVV.